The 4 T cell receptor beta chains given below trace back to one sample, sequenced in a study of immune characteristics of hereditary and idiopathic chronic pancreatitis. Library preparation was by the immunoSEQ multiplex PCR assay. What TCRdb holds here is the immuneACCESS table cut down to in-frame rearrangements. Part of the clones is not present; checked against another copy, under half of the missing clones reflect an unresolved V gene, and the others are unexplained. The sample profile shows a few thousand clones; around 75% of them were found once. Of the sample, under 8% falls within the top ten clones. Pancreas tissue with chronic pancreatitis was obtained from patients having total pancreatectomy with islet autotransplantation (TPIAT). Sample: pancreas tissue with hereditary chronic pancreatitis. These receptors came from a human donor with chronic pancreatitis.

In nucleotides, the CDR3 is TGTGCCAGCAGCCAAGAGAACGGGGCGTATGGGGCCAACGTCCTGACTTTC. The encoded protein is CASSQENGAYGANVLTF. The J gene is TRBJ2-6, the V gene TRBV3-1 (or the pseudogene TRBV3-2); D tentatively reads TRBD1 or TRBD2 (5 bases each). The CDR3 length is 17 residues. Per the germline V gene, CDR1 is LGHDT and CDR2 is YNNKEL (reference sequence). Trimming removed 0 bases at V and 3 bases at J, with 12 bases between.

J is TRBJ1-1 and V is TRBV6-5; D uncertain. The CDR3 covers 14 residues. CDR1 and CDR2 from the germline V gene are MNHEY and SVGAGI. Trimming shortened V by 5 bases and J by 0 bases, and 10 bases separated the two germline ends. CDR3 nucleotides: TGTGCCAGCAGTCAAAGGCAGGTGAACACTGAAGCTTTCTTT. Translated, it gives CASSQRQVNTEAFF.

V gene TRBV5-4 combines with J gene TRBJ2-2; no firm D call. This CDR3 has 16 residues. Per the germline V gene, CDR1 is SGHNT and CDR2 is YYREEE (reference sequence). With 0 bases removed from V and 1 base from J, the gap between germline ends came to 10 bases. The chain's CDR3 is CASSLESGLNTGELFF. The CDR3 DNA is TGTGCCAGCAGCTTGGAGTCAGGTTTGAACACCGGGGAGCTGTTTTTT.

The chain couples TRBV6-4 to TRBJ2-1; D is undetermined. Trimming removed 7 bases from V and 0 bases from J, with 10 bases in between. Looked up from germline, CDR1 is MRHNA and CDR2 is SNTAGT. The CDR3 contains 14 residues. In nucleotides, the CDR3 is TGTGCCAGCACTCCCCGAAGCTCCTACAATGAGCAGTTCTTC. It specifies CASTPRSSYNEQFF.